Listed below are T cell receptor beta chains from one sample, sequenced in a study of T cells after yellow fever vaccination. TCRdb processed the 5' RACE reads anew with MiXCR; each CDR3 protein has one entry. The sample holds about 300,000 distinct CDR3 sequences, about 10% seen once. Source: CD4+ T cells sorted from PBMCs, taken 5 days after the yellow fever booster vaccination. The source of these receptors is a man between 18 and 29 years old who received the YFV17D yellow fever vaccine. The CDR3 runs from the conserved cysteine through the conserved F or W. A D gene is named only where the DNA matches it firmly. Clone size is shown for a subset of rows, as once, few, many or a class of expanded clone.

>few|TRBV19|TRBJ2-3|TRBD2
TGTGCCAGTAGAGGACTAGTCACAGATACGCAGTATTTT
CASRGLVTDTQYF
>many|TRBV12-3/TRBV12-4|TRBJ1-4|-
TGTGCCAGCAGTTTGAAGGGGGCTAATGAAAAACTGTTTTTT
CASSLKGANEKLFF
>-|TRBV18|TRBJ2-2|TRBD1
TGTGCCAGCTCACTGAGGGCCGGGACAGGGGACACCGGGGAGCTGTTTTTT
CASSLRAGTGDTGELFF
>many|TRBV27|TRBJ2-7|-
TGTGCCAGCAGTTTACGGGCTTTTGCAGGAGAGCAGTACTTC
CASSLRAFAGEQYF
>few|TRBV19|TRBJ2-2|-
TGTGCCAGTAAACCGGGACACCAAAACACCGGGGAGCTGTTTTTT
CASKPGHQNTGELFF
>-|TRBV28|TRBJ2-5|TRBD2
TGTGCCAGCAGTTCCGGGACTAAAATAGAGACCCAGTACTTC
CASSSGTKIETQYF
>-|TRBV20-1|TRBJ2-5|TRBD2
TGCGCAGGCGGGGGACGCGGGAGCCAAGAGACCCAGTACTTC
CAGGGRGSQETQYF
>few|TRBV5-6|TRBJ2-5|TRBD2
TGTGCCAGCAGCTTGCGACTAGCGGGGGGGCCAGAGACCCAGTACTTC
CASSLRLAGGPETQYF
>-|TRBV7-2|TRBJ2-3|-
TGTGCCAGCAGCTTATTCATGTCCGATACGCAGTATTTT
CASSLFMSDTQYF
>-|TRBV11-2|TRBJ2-5|-
TGTGCCAGCAGCTCCGGTGACGTCGAGACCCAGTACTTC
CASSSGDVETQYF
>-|TRBV7-3|TRBJ2-3|-
TGTGCCAGCAGCACTCGCACGGATGATACGCAGTATTTT
CASSTRTDDTQYF
>-|TRBV28|TRBJ1-3|-
TGTGCCAGCAGTTTGACAAACACCATATATTTT
CASSLTNTIYF
>few|TRBV20-1|TRBJ2-3|-
TGCAGTGCGCAGAAACCGAGTGCTAGCACAGATACGCAGTATTTT
CSAQKPSASTDTQYF
>few|TRBV7-2|TRBJ2-1|-
TGTGCCAGCAGGTCAAACGTAGGGGGGCCCTTGAATGAGCAGTTCTTC
CASRSNVGGPLNEQFF
>many|TRBV18|TRBJ2-2|-
TGTGCCAGCTCACCAGATCTTGGCAACACCGGGGAGCTGTTTTTT
CASSPDLGNTGELFF
>few|TRBV7-2|TRBJ1-4|-
TGTGCCAGCAGCATACCAGGGGCGGAGGAAAAACTGTTTTTT
CASSIPGAEEKLFF
>few|TRBV7-2|TRBJ2-5|-
TGTGCCAGCAGCTTGTTGGGGGCAGGGTGGTACTTC
CASSLLGAGWYF
>many|TRBV7-9|TRBJ2-7|-
TGTGCCAGCAGCTTAGAGGGTTTTCGGGGCAGCTTAGCCGAGCAGTACTTC
CASSLEGFRGSLAEQYF
>-|TRBV2|TRBJ1-2|-
TGTGCCAGCAGTGTGGAAGGGTGGTATGGCTACACCTTC
CASSVEGWYGYTF
>-|TRBV5-1|TRBJ2-3|TRBD2
TGCGCCAGCAGCAGTCAGCGGGGGGGCGGAAAAGGAGATACGCAGTATTTT
CASSSQRGGGKGDTQYF
>many|TRBV24-1|TRBJ2-2|-
TGTGCCACCAGTGATTTGCTCGCGACCTCGAACACCGGGGAGCTGTTTTTT
CATSDLLATSNTGELFF
>few|TRBV2|TRBJ1-3|-
TGTGCCAGCAAGGGCAGGGCGGCTGGAAACACCATATATTTT
CASKGRAAGNTIYF
>many|TRBV5-8|TRBJ2-4|TRBD1
TGTGCCAGCAGCTTGGATTACAGGGGGGTGGCCAAAAACATTCAGTACTTC
CASSLDYRGVAKNIQYF
>many|TRBV6-5|TRBJ2-3|-
TGTGCCAGCAGGGCTAGCGACGACACAGATACGCAGTATTTT
CASRASDDTDTQYF
>-|TRBV28|TRBJ1-1|-
TGTGCCAGCAGTTTGCAACTGGCCACTGAAGCTTTCTTT
CASSLQLATEAFF
>many|TRBV11-2|TRBJ2-2|TRBD1
TGTGCCAGCAGCCTGGGGACAGGCCGGAACACCGGGGAGCTGTTTTTT
CASSLGTGRNTGELFF
>-|TRBV6-6|TRBJ2-7|TRBD2
TGTGCCAGCAGCCAAACCTTTGGACTAGCGGGGGCCTCCTACGAGCAGTACTTC
CASSQTFGLAGASYEQYF
>many|TRBV5-1|TRBJ2-5|TRBD2
TGCGCCAGCAGCGGCTCAGCGCGGGGGGAGACCCAGTACTTC
CASSGSARGETQYF
>few|TRBV20-1|TRBJ2-2|TRBD1
TGCAGTGCTACAGGCCCCAGGGGGCAAGGGAACACCGGGGAGCTGTTTTTT
CSATGPRGQGNTGELFF
>-|TRBV7-2|TRBJ1-1|TRBD1
TGTGCCAGCCGGCGTTCCCCGGGACAGGGGCCCCGGGTGGCTGAAGCTTTCTTT
CASRRSPGQGPRVAEAFF
>-|TRBV5-5|TRBJ2-1|TRBD1
TGTGCCAGCAGCCTCGGGACAGGGACAGTTTACAATGAGCAGTTCTTC
CASSLGTGTVYNEQFF
>-|TRBV5-5|TRBJ1-4|-
TGTGCCAGCAGCTTGAGGGGGAACCAGGGAACTGAAAAACTGTTTTTT
CASSLRGNQGTEKLFF
>-|TRBV7-3|TRBJ2-7|TRBD2
TGTGCCAGCAGCTCGGGACTAGCGGGGTTCTACGAGCAGTACTTC
CASSSGLAGFYEQYF
>-|TRBV5-1|TRBJ2-5|-
TGCGCCAGCAGCTTAGGATTGCAGCCTATGTACCAAGAGACCCAGTACTTC
CASSLGLQPMYQETQYF
>-|TRBV19|TRBJ1-2|-
TGTGCCAGTAGTATAGTTACAACAGCGTCATATGGCTACACCTTC
CASSIVTTASYGYTF
>-|TRBV20-1|TRBJ2-3|-
TGCAGTGCTAGAGGACCCGGACACACAGATACGCAGTATTTT
CSARGPGHTDTQYF
>few|TRBV20-1|TRBJ2-1|TRBD1
TGCAGTGCTCATCGGGACAGTGGCCTCAATGAGCAGTTCTTC
CSAHRDSGLNEQFF
>-|TRBV18|TRBJ2-2|-
TGTGCCAGCTCACCGGACACCAACACCGGGGAGCTGTTTTTT
CASSPDTNTGELFF
>few|TRBV6-5|TRBJ1-2|-
TGTGCCAGCAGAATGACAGTACTCTCTTTTGGCTACACCTTC
CASRMTVLSFGYTF
>few|TRBV2|TRBJ1-5|-
TGTGCCAGCAGTGTAGGGGAAAGCAATCAGCCCCAGCATTTT
CASSVGESNQPQHF
>-|TRBV10-3|TRBJ2-1|TRBD1
TGTGCCACACCCCCGGGACAGGGGGCCGGTGAGCAGTTCTTC
CATPPGQGAGEQFF
>many|TRBV20-1|TRBJ1-2|-
TGCAGTGCTGGCGACAAATTCTATGGCTACACCTTC
CSAGDKFYGYTF
>many|TRBV10-1|TRBJ2-1|TRBD2
TGCGCCAGCAGTGGGGGGGGGACTAGCGGCTACAATGAGCAGTTCTTC
CASSGGGTSGYNEQFF
>many|TRBV6-4|TRBJ1-5|-
TGTGCCAGCAGTGACGAGGGGATTCAGCCCCAGCATTTT
CASSDEGIQPQHF
>many|TRBV4-3|TRBJ1-2|-
TGCGCCAGCAGCCAAGATTTGGGGGCCGGGGGCTACACCTTC
CASSQDLGAGGYTF